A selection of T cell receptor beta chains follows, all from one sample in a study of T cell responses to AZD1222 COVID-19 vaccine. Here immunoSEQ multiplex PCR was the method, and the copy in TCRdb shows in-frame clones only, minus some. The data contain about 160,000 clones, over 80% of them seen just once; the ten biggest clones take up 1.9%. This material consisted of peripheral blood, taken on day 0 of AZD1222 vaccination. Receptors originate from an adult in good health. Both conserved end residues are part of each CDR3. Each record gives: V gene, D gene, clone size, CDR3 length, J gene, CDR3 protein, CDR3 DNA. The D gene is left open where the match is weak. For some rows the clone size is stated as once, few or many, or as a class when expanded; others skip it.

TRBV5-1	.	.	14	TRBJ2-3	CASSLGQLTDTQYF	TGCGCCAGCAGCTTGGGGCAGCTCACAGATACGCAGTATTTT
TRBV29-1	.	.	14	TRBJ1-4	CSVPAGPAGEKLFF	TGCAGCGTTCCTGCGGGGCCCGCGGGTGAAAAACTGTTTTTT
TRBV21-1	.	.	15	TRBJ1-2	CASKRVSWGGLGYTF	TGTGCCAGCAAAAGGGTCTCCTGGGGGGGCCTCGGCTACACCTTC
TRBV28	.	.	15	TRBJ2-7	CASSLPTGSSYEQYF	TGTGCCAGCAGCCTCCCGACAGGCTCCTCCTACGAGCAGTACTTC
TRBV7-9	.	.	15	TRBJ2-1	CASIQGSVRGIEQFF	TGTGCCAGCATCCAGGGATCCGTGAGGGGCATTGAGCAGTTCTTC
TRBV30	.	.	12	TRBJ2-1	CAWRREITEQFF	TGTGCCTGGAGAAGAGAAATCACTGAGCAGTTCTTC
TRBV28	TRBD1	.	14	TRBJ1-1	CASFVQGLNTEAFF	TGTGCCAGTTTCGTACAGGGGCTGAACACTGAAGCTTTCTTT
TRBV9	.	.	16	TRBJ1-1	CASSVSAGGGNTEAFF	TGTGCCAGCAGCGTCTCCGCGGGGGGAGGGAACACTGAAGCTTTCTTT
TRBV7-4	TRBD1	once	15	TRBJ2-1	CAPCLEGQGFNEQFF	TGTGCGCCTTGTCTTGAGGGACAGGGATTTAATGAGCAGTTCTTC
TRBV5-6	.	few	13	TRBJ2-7	CASSFAGSYEQYF	TGTGCCAGCAGCTTTGCCGGCTCCTACGAGCAGTACTTC
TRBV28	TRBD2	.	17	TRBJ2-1	CASSPETSGHVLNEQFF	TGTGCCAGCAGTCCCGAAACTAGCGGTCATGTATTAAATGAGCAGTTCTTC
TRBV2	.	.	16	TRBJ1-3	CASTLTALNSGNTIYF	TGTGCCAGCACCTTGACAGCCCTTAACTCTGGAAACACCATATATTTT
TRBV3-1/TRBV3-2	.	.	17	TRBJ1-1	CASSQDPTDGRNTEAFF	TGTGCCAGCAGCCAAGATCCCACCGACGGGAGGAACACTGAAGCTTTCTTT
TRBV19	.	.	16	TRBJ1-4	CASSIVGGAANEKLFF	TGTGCCAGTAGTATAGTCGGCGGCGCGGCTAATGAAAAACTGTTTTTT
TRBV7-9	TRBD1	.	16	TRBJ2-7	CASSPLVGQGAREQYF	TGTGCCAGCAGCCCCCTAGTTGGACAGGGGGCGAGAGAGCAGTACTTC
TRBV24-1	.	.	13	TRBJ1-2	CATSDSTAYGYTF	TGTGCCACCAGTGATAGTACGGCCTATGGCTACACCTTC
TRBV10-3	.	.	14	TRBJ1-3	CAINGGDKANTIYF	TGTGCCATCAACGGGGGGGACAAGGCGAACACCATATATTTT
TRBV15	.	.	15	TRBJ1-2	CATSRGGSYSYGYTF	TGTGCCACCAGCAGAGGGGGGAGTTATAGCTATGGCTACACCTTC
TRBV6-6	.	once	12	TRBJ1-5	CASIGGNQPQHF	TGTGCCAGCATAGGAGGAAATCAGCCCCAGCATTTT
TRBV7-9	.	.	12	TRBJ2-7	CASRGAPYEQYF	TGTGCCTCCCGGGGAGCCCCCTACGAGCAGTACTTC
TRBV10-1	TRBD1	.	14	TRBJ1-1	CASSQQGGNTEAFF	TGCGCCAGCAGTCAACAGGGGGGAAACACTGAAGCTTTCTTT
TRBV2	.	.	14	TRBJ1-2	CASSERGRGGGYTF	TGTGCCAGCAGTGAACGGGGAAGAGGGGGTGGCTACACCTTC
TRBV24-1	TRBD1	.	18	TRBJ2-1	CATSDLTDRGQVGGEQFF	TGTGCCACCAGTGATCTCACAGACAGGGGGCAAGTCGGGGGTGAGCAGTTCTTC
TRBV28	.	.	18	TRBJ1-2	CASSLWGMGGQTNYGYTF	TGTGCCAGCAGTTTATGGGGTATGGGGGGTCAGACAAACTATGGCTACACCTTC
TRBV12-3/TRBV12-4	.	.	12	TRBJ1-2	CASRWSDYGYTF	TGTGCCAGCAGGTGGTCGGACTATGGCTACACCTTC
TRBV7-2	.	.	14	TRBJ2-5	CASSSLGVQETQYF	TGTGCCAGCAGCTCTCTCGGTGTCCAAGAGACCCAGTACTTC
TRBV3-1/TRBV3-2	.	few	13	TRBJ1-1	CASSQKGITEAFF	TGTGCCAGCAGCCAAAAGGGGATCACTGAAGCTTTCTTT
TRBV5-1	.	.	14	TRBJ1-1	CASSLSQGNTEAFF	TGCGCCAGCAGCTTGTCACAGGGGAACACTGAAGCTTTCTTT